The clone carrying this T cell receptor beta chain showed up just a few times. Its antigen is not identified. This sample stems from a study of beta chain features in type 1 diabetes. Broader study findings: TCRB CDR3 length was moderately but significantly reduced in all four CD4+ subsets of Type 1 diabetes patients.

Investigators reverse transcribed all isolated RNA, so they sequenced expressed TCRB transcripts. Measured with immunoSEQ multiplex PCR; TCRdb has only the in-frame clones, and not every one. The sample yields a few hundred thousand clones, about a sixth seen once. Unmatched junction bases numbered 12, after V lost 5 bases and J lost 0 bases. The CDR3 loop spans 18 amino acids. Per germline, CDR1 MGHRA and CDR2 YSYEKL. The chain combines TRBV4-1 with TRBJ1-1, with 10 bases aligning to TRBD1. Sample: naive CD4+ T cells from blood. This receptor was identified in a man aged 30 to 45 with type 1 diabetes. In DNA form, the CDR3 reads TGCGCCAGCAGCAAATTGACAGGGGGCGGAGGGATGAACACTGAAGCTTTCTTT. Its translation: CASSKLTGGGGMNTEAFF.